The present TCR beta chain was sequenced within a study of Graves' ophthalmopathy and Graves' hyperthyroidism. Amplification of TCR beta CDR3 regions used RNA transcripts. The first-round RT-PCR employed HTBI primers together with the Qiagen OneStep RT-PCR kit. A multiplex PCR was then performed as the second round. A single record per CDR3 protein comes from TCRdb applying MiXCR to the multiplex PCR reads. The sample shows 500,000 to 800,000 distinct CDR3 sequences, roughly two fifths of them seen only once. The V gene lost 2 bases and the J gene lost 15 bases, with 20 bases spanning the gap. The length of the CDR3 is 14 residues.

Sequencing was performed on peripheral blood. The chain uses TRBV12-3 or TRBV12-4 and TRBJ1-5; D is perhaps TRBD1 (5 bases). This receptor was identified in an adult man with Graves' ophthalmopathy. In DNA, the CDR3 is TGTGCCAGCAGTTTACTCCCAGGGTTAGGAGCCCGGCATTTT. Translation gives CASSLLPGLGARHF.